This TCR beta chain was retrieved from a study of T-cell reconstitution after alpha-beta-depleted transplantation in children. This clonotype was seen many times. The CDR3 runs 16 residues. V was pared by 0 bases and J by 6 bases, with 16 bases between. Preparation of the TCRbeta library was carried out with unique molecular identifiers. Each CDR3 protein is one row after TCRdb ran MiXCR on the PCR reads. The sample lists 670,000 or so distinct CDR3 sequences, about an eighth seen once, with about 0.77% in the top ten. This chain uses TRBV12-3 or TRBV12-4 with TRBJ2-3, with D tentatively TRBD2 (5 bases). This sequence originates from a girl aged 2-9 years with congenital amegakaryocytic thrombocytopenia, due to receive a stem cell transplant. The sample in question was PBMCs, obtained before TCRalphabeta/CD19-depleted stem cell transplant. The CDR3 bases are TGTGCCAGCAGTTTAGCGGGTTCGAGTGGCGGGGATACGCAGTATTTT. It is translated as CASSLAGSSGGDTQYF.